Sequencing of this TCR beta chain was carried out in a study of cytomegalovirus exposure and HLA in healthy donors. Broader study findings: There were reportedly fewer N-insertions in an Asian-associated ancestry cluster than the approximately 600-donor mean, in a later analysis. Reported results showed that the classifier diagnosed cytomegalovirus status with high specificity and sensitivity. Later analysis identified a missense DCLRE1C variant that was linked to TCR beta V- and J-gene trimming.

This PCR relied on a set of 60 Vbeta primers and 13 Jbeta primers. TCRdb's copy holds only in-frame clones and misses some; the assay was immunoSEQ multiplex PCR. The sample holds about 100,000 clones, approximately 80% seen once. This clone occurred a few times. The antigen remains unidentified. This clonotype originated in a woman aged 60-75 years in good health and CMV-seronegative. Sequenced input: PBMCs.

CDR3 nucleotides: TGTGCCAGCAGCACCCGACAGGCCGAAGAGACCCAGTACTTC. Protein product: CASSTRQAEETQYF. The chain has TRBV7-9 and TRBJ2-5, with TRBD1 as a possible D gene (6 bases). Trimming removed 5 bases from V and 3 bases from J, with 13 bases in between. Germline V CDR1 and CDR2: SEHNR, FQNEAQ (reference sequence). This CDR3 contains 14 residues.